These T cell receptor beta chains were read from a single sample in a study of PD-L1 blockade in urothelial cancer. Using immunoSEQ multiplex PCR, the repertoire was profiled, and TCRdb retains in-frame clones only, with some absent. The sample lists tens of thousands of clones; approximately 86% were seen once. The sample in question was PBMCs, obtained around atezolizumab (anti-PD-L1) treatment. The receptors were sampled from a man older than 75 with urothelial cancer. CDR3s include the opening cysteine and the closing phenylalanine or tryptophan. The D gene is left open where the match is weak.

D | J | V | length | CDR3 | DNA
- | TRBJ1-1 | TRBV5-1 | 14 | CASSPQGVNTEAFF | TGCGCCAGCAGCCCACAGGGAGTGAACACTGAAGCTTTCTTT
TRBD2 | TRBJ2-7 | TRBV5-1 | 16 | CASSLSSGSPSYEQYF | TGCGCCAGCAGCTTGTCTAGCGGGAGCCCCTCCTACGAGCAGTACTTC
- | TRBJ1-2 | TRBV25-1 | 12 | CASSELSQGYTF | TGTGCCAGCAGTGAACTATCACAGGGCTACACCTTC
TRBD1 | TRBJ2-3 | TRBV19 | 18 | CASSRSAPGQGGKDTQYF | TGTGCCAGTAGTCGCTCGGCCCCCGGACAGGGGGGAAAAGATACGCAGTATTTT
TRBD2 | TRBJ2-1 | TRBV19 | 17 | CASSNPGLAGGSNEQFF | TGTGCCAGTAGTAACCCGGGACTAGCGGGAGGGAGCAATGAGCAGTTCTTC
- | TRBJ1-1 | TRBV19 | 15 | CASSTNRPGNTEAFF | TGTGCCAGTAGTACAAACCGACCGGGTAATACTGAAGCTTTCTTT
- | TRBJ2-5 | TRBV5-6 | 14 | CASSFLQGQETQYF | TGTGCCAGCAGCTTTTTACAGGGCCAAGAGACCCAGTACTTC
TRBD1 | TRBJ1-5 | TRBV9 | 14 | CASSAGQGSQPQHF | TGTGCCAGCAGCGCCGGACAGGGGTCGCAGCCCCAGCATTTT
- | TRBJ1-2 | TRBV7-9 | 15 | CASSLAEGGSYGYTF | TGTGCCAGCAGCTTAGCGGAAGGGGGAAGCTATGGCTACACCTTC
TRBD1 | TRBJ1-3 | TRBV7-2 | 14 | CASSLDRGGNTIYF | TGTGCCAGCAGCTTGGACAGGGGTGGAAACACCATATATTTT
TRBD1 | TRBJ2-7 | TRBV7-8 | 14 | CASSLGTGSYEQYF | TGTGCCAGCAGCTTAGGGACAGGTTCCTACGAGCAGTACTTC
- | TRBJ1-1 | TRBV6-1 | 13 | CASSDRQNTEAFF | TGTGCCAGCAGTGACAGGCAGAACACTGAAGCTTTCTTT
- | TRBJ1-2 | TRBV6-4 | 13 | CASSPGGGYGYTF | TGTGCCAGCAGCCCCGGGGGAGGCTATGGCTACACCTTC
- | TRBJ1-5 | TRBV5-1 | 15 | CASSPEGISGRPQHF | TGCGCCAGCAGCCCGGAAGGGATAAGTGGGAGGCCCCAGCATTTT
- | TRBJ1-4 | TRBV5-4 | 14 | CASSLEGANEKLFF | TGTGCCAGCAGCTTGGAAGGGGCTAATGAAAAACTGTTTTTT
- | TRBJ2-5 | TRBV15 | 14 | CATSRDRGDGTQYF | TGTGCCACCAGCAGAGATCGGGGTGACGGGACCCAGTACTTC
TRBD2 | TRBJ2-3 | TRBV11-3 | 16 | CASSLGRLAGSDTQYF | TGTGCCAGCAGCTTAGGACGACTAGCCGGTTCAGATACGCAGTATTTT
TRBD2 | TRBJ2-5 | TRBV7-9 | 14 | CASSYSSGRETQYF | TGTGCCAGCAGCTACTCTAGCGGGAGAGAGACCCAGTACTTC
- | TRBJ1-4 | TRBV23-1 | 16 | CASSRHLGGTNEKLFF | TGCGCCAGCTCCCGCCACCTAGGGGGAACTAATGAAAAACTGTTTTTT
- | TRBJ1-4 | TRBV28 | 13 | CASRDGTNEKLFF | TGTGCCAGCCGGGATGGAACTAATGAAAAACTGTTTTTT
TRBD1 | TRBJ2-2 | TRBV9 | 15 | CASSVGSGGTGELFF | TGTGCCAGCAGCGTAGGTTCAGGGGGTACCGGGGAGCTGTTTTTT
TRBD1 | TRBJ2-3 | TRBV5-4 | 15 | CASRPTGGRTDTQYF | TGTGCCAGCAGACCGACAGGGGGAAGGACAGATACGCAGTATTTT
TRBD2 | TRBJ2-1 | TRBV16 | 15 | CASSSGRAGLSEQFF | TGTGCCAGCAGTAGCGGGAGGGCCGGACTCTCCGAGCAGTTCTTC
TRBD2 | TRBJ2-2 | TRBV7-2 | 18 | CASSLRRLAGGWTGELFF | TGTGCCAGCAGCCTCCGGAGGCTAGCGGGAGGGTGGACCGGGGAGCTGTTTTTT
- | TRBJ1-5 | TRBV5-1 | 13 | CASSLEGRQPQHF | TGCGCCAGCAGCTTGGAAGGGAGACAGCCCCAGCATTTT
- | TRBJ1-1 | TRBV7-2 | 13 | CASSLARVAEAFF | TGTGCCAGCAGCTTAGCACGAGTTGCTGAAGCTTTCTTT
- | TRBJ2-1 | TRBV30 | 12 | CAWSVQYNEQFF | TGTGCCTGGAGTGTACAGTACAATGAGCAGTTCTTC
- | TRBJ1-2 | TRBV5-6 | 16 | CASSPSGQILFYGYTF | TGTGCCAGCAGCCCTTCCGGACAGATACTGTTCTATGGCTACACCTTC
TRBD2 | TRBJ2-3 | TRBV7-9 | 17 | CASSSRTRGRGTDTQYF | TGTGCCAGCAGCTCCCGAACCCGCGGGAGGGGTACAGATACGCAGTATTTT
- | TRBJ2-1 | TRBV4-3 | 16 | CASSLQGKNPHNEQFF | TGCGCCAGCAGCCTGCAGGGTAAGAATCCCCACAATGAGCAGTTCTTC
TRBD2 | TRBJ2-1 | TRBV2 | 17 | CASISDGLAGPAGEQFF | TGTGCCAGCATCTCCGACGGACTAGCGGGACCCGCGGGTGAGCAGTTCTTC
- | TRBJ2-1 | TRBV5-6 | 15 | CASSFTTSSYNEQFF | TGTGCCAGCAGCTTCACTACAAGCTCCTACAATGAGCAGTTCTTC
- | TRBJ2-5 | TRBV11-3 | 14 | CASSPPGLGETQYF | TGTGCCAGCAGCCCTCCAGGGTTAGGGGAGACCCAGTACTTC
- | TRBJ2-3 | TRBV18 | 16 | CASSPPGHLITDTQYF | TGTGCCAGCTCACCACCGGGACACCTTATCACAGATACGCAGTATTTT
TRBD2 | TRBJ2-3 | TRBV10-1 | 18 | CASSSGTSGRRGTDTQYF | TGCGCCAGCAGTTCCGGGACTAGCGGGAGAAGGGGTACAGATACGCAGTATTTT
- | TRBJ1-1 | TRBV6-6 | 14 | CASRPDSTNTEAFF | TGTGCCAGCAGGCCGGACAGCACGAACACTGAAGCTTTCTTT